The next 18 T cell receptor beta chains were all read from a single sample in a study of blood T cells in healthy people across ages. The authors ran a second PCR of roughly 6 to 11 cycles using a sample-barcoded 5' primer and a J-beta primer mix. MiXCR was run by TCRdb on the 5' RACE reads, yielding one entry per CDR3 protein. Of over 1,200,000 distinct CDR3 sequences in the sample, almost 60% are singletons; the top ten hold more than 6%. Sequencing input: blood. The receptor source for this set is a young man in good health.

This clonotype has only a few counts. The chain recombines TRBV25-1 with TRBJ2-2, with 8 bases lining up with TRBD1. V shed 5 bases and J 5 bases; nucleotides not matched to a gene: 16. Germline values: CDR1 MGHDK, CDR2 SYGVNS. There are 18 residues in the CDR3. CDR3 protein: CASSPRQGAPRVTGELFF. CDR3 nucleotides: TGTGCCAGCAGTCCGAGGCAGGGGGCCCCTCGGGTAACCGGGGAGCTGTTTTTT.

The chain uses TRBV29-1 and TRBJ2-2, with unresolved D. Germline lookup yields CDR1 SQVTM and CDR2 ANQGSEA. There are 13 residues in the CDR3. The germline V and J ends were trimmed by 5 bases and 4 bases, with 11 bases remaining between them. The CDR3 region is CSVRAPVTGELFF. In DNA, the CDR3 is TGCAGCGTTCGAGCCCCCGTCACCGGGGAGCTGTTTTTT.

The chain recombines TRBV11-2 with TRBJ1-1; D is unclear. Germline V gives CDR1 SGHAT, CDR2 FQNNGV. CDR3 length: 13 amino acids. Trimming shortened V by 6 bases and J by 1 base, and 9 bases separated the two germline ends. The CDR3 sequence is CASRDKQNTEAFF. DNA of the CDR3: TGTGCCAGCAGAGATAAACAGAACACTGAAGCTTTCTTT. Supplemented by reference TRBV11-2 and TRBJ1-1, the full variable domain reads EAGVAQSPRYKIIEKRQSVAFWCNPISGHATLYWYQQILGQGPKLLIQFQNNGVVDDSQLPKDRFSAERLKGVDSTLKIQPAKLEDSAVYLCASRDKQNTEAFFGQGTRLTVV.

The genes are TRBV7-8 and TRBJ2-7; no definite D call. V was trimmed by 7 bases and J by 3 bases, leaving 13 bases between them. This CDR3 region has 13 residues. Germline assignment: CDR1 SGHVS and CDR2 FQNEAQ. The CDR3 reads CASNSPWGYEQYF. In DNA, the CDR3 is TGTGCCAGCAATTCCCCCTGGGGCTACGAGCAGTACTTC.

This clonotype was seen ten or more times. This chain uses TRBV2 with TRBJ2-7; no firm D call. Germline CDR1 reads SNHLY; CDR2 reads FYNNEI. This CDR3 spans 12 amino acids. V shed 8 bases and J shed 3 bases, with 11 bases lying between them. The CDR3 spells CASRDAGYEQYF. As DNA, the CDR3 is TGTGCCAGCCGCGACGCCGGCTACGAGCAGTACTTC.

This clonotype was observed a few times. This chain links TRBV28 with TRBJ2-7, with D maybe TRBD1 (6 bases). The CDR3 is 12 residues long. The V gene's germline CDR1 is MDHEN and CDR2 SYDVKM. V dropped 5 bases and J dropped 12 bases, with 17 bases sitting between them. The CDR3 loop is CASSPDSDSAYF. In nucleotides, the CDR3 is TGTGCCAGCAGTCCGGACAGTGACAGTGCGTACTTC. Looking up the rest from reference TRBV28 and TRBJ2-7 gives the full variable domain: DVKVTQSSRYLVKRTGEKVFLECVQDMDHENMFWYRQDPGLGLRLIYFSYDVKMKEKGDIPEGYSVSREKKERFSLILESASTNQTSMYLCASSPDSDSAYFGPGTRLTVT.

The chain has TRBV20-1 and TRBJ2-1; TRBD1 aligns across 7 bases. This CDR3 comprises 15 residues. V shed 5 bases, J shed 3 bases, and the junction held 10 bases outside the gene matches. Germline V gene lookup returns CDR1 DFQATT and CDR2 SNEGSKA (reference sequence). CDR3 sequence reads: CSALQGDSGYNEQFF. CDR3 bases: TGCAGTGCTCTCCAGGGGGATAGTGGCTACAATGAGCAGTTCTTC.

This clonotype was recorded many times. This sequence joins TRBV3-1 and TRBJ2-7; 9 nucleotides agree with TRBD1. The CDR3 length is 16 residues. Trimming cost V 6 bases and J 4 bases; bases outside gene matches: 13. From germline, CDR1 is LGHDT and CDR2 YNNKEL (reference sequence). CDR3 region: CASSPRQGGLPYEQYF. CDR3 in DNA: TGTGCCAGCAGTCCCCGACAGGGGGGTTTGCCTTACGAGCAGTACTTC.

V usage is TRBV5-1 and J usage is TRBJ1-6; D remains ambiguous. This CDR3 is 17 amino acids long. Germline V gene lookup returns CDR1 SGHRS and CDR2 YFSETQ. Between the trimmed V and J ends, which lost 4 bases and 8 bases, there was a span of 22 bases. The chain's CDR3 is CASSLQPSTALDSPLHF. CDR3 coding DNA: TGCGCCAGCAGCCTTCAACCTTCGACCGCATTGGATTCACCCCTCCACTTT.

The V gene is TRBV7-9, the J gene TRBJ2-4; D is undetermined. Looked up from germline, CDR1 is SEHNR and CDR2 is FQNEAQ (reference sequence). The length of the CDR3 is 15 residues. V was clipped by 1 base and J by 2 bases, with 9 bases between them. CDR3 sequence (DNA): TGTGCCAGCAGCTTAGTTCCGGGTTCCAAAAACATTCAGTACTTC. Translating gives CASSLVPGSKNIQYF. The full variable domain, in which reference TRBV7-9 and TRBJ2-4 provide the parts outside the CDR3, is DTGVSQNPRHKITKRGQNVTFRCDPISEHNRLYWYRQTLGQGPEFLTYFQNEAQLEKSRLLSDRFSAERPKGSFSTLEIQRTEQGDSAMYLCASSLVPGSKNIQYFGAGTRLSVL.

V usage is TRBV29-1 and J usage is TRBJ1-1; TRBD1 might be the D (5 bases). The V gene lost 7 bases and the J gene lost 3 bases, with 12 bases spanning the gap. The CDR3 contains 12 residues. Germline CDR1 SQVTM, CDR2 ANQGSEA. CDR3 region: CSDGTAYTEAFF. CDR3 DNA: TGCAGCGACGGGACGGCCTACACTGAAGCTTTCTTT.

In its sample, this clonotype was seen a few times. CDR3 protein: CASSQWTRQGELYGYTF. The CDR3 region has the DNA TGCGCCAGCAGCCAATGGACCCGACAAGGGGAACTGTATGGCTACACCTTC. J is TRBJ1-2 and V is TRBV4-3, with D tentatively TRBD1 (5 bases). The CDR3 covers 17 residues. Germline lookup yields CDR1 LGHNA and CDR2 YSLEER. V lost 2 bases and J lost 5, with 21 bases in between.

This clonotype was picked up one time. This chain links TRBV4-1 with TRBJ2-2, with a tentative D call TRBD2 (5 bases). V gave up 0 bases and J gave up 0 bases, with 14 bases separating them. The CDR3 is 18 residues long. Germline CDR1 and CDR2: MGHRA and YSYEKL. CDR3 residues: CASSQEPFSAANTGELFF. The CDR3 DNA is TGCGCCAGCAGCCAAGAGCCCTTTTCAGCGGCGAACACCGGGGAGCTGTTTTTT.

J is TRBJ2-2 and V is TRBV10-2; possibly TRBD2 for D (5 bases). Germline-derived CDR1 and CDR2 are WSHSY and SAAADI. The germline V and J ends were trimmed by 6 bases and 7 bases, with 27 bases remaining between them. The CDR3 totals 18 residues. CDR3 nucleotides: TGCGCCAGCAGCTCGACCGGGAAGACCCCTCGCCTTTTCGGGGAGCTGTTTTTT. Protein: CASSSTGKTPRLFGELFF.

The chain couples TRBV2 to TRBJ2-1; D is unclear. Germline V gene lookup returns CDR1 SNHLY and CDR2 FYNNEI. This CDR3 has 15 amino acids. V was cut by 7 bases and J by 0 bases, with 13 bases left in between. The CDR3 sequence is CASKPSRNSYNEQFF. The CDR3, as DNA: TGTGCCAGCAAGCCGAGCCGGAACTCCTACAATGAGCAGTTCTTC.

This chain connects TRBV7-2 to TRBJ2-5, with TRBD2 matching over 8 bases. Judging by the DNA end, TRBJ2-7 fits better; the J call may be wrong. Germline V gene data show CDR1 as SGHTA and CDR2 as FQGNSA. The CDR3 covers 14 residues. CDR3 residues: CASSRSGGPYEQYF. The CDR3 DNA sequence: TGTGCCAGCAGCAGGTCGGGAGGGCCGTACGAGCAGTACTTC.

The rearrangement uses TRBV4-3 and TRBJ2-3, with TRBD2 identical over 13 bases. The trim removed 1 base at V and 7 bases at J, leaving 5 bases unmatched. Germline V gene data show CDR1 as LGHNA and CDR2 as YSLEER. The CDR3 contains 16 residues. The DNA of the CDR3 is TGCGCCAGCAGCCAAGGGACTAGCGGGGGTAGTTATACGCAGTATTTT. Its protein product is CASSQGTSGGSYTQYF.

The J gene is TRBJ2-5, the V gene TRBV6-1; D gene unclear. This CDR3 region has 15 residues. Trimming removed 6 bases at V and 5 bases at J, with 19 bases between. The germline V gene has CDR1 MNHNS and CDR2 SASEGT. The CDR3 sequence: CASSEYPVAEETQYF. In DNA form, the CDR3 reads TGTGCCAGCAGCGAATACCCAGTGGCAGAGGAGACCCAGTACTTC.